This TCR beta chain was identified in a study of shared T cell receptors in the human thymus. Germline values: CDR1 LNHDA, CDR2 SQIVND (reference sequence). There are 12 residues in the CDR3. Trimming left V 5 bases short and J 5 bases short, with 9 bases between. Only in-frame clones appear in the TCRdb table, and some are missing; sequencing was by immunoSEQ multiplex PCR. The sample contains about 500,000 clones, approximately 78% of which appear only once. A single count supports this clone. These records were also assigned to another study, of human thymus T cells. This second study says: Thymus tissue was removed during corrective cardiac surgery. Both thymic and peripheral blood repertoires showed apparently biased V and J usage. Related research described thymic repertoires that were highly overlapping among unrelated individuals.

The chain couples TRBV19 to TRBJ2-5; D ambiguous. This TCR was recovered from a boy younger than two with a congenital heart defect. The specimen sequenced was thymocytes. The DNA of the CDR3 is TGTGCCAGTAGTGGCACCGGGGAGACCCAGTACTTC. This translates into CASSGTGETQYF.